The 26 T cell receptor beta chains below come from one sample, sequenced in a study of naive and memory T cell subsets. Two oligonucleotides, mixed equimolar, formed the beta constant-region primer covering TRBC1 and TRBC2. The ligated cDNA underwent four PCR rounds using SP2 and nested alpha and beta constant-region primers. TCRdb re-called the UMI-ligation and nested PCR reads through MiXCR, storing one row per CDR3 protein. The table includes over 100,000 distinct CDR3 sequences, roughly 32% detected once. Specimen: central memory CD4+ T cells from blood. All receptors derive from a human donor in good health.

J is TRBJ1-5 and V is TRBV19, with a tentative D call TRBD1 (6 bases). Germline CDR1 and CDR2: LNHDA and SQIVND (reference sequence). CDR3 length: 18 residues. V was cut by 6 bases and J by 1 base, with 22 bases left in between. CDR3 nucleotides: TGTGCCAGTAGCAACGACCCGATACAGGGCTTAAGCAATCAGCCCCAGCATTTT. Its protein is CASSNDPIQGLSNQPQHF.

This chain joins TRBV5-1 and TRBJ2-7; perhaps TRBD2 as D (6 bases). The CDR3 runs 15 residues. V was shortened by 4 bases and J by 0 bases, with 14 bases between the two germline ends. CDR1 is SGHRS, CDR2 YFSETQ, per germline. The CDR3 region has the DNA TGCGCCAGCAGCCCGGGTGCGGGGAACTCCTACGAGCAGTACTTC. It codes for CASSPGAGNSYEQYF.

This clonotype showed up just a few times. J is TRBJ2-3 and V is TRBV19; 8 bases are shared with TRBD1. The CDR3 is 15 amino acids. J gave up 2 bases and V 5 bases, and 6 bases lay outside the gene matches. Germline V gene data show CDR1 as LNHDA and CDR2 as SQIVND (reference sequence). CDR3 region: CASSPRTGTTDTQYF. Written as DNA, the CDR3 is TGTGCCAGTAGTCCAAGGACAGGGACCACAGATACGCAGTATTTT.

This clonotype was found a few times. The chain combines TRBV12-5 with TRBJ2-2; TRBD2 matches 9 bases. V lost 3 bases, J lost 1 base, and 3 bases stayed unmatched. CDR1 is LGHNT, CDR2 FRNRAP, per germline. The length of the CDR3 is 16 residues. The CDR3: CASGLRLAENTGELFF. The CDR3 nucleotides are TGTGCTAGTGGTTTACGACTAGCGGAGAACACCGGGGAGCTGTTTTTT.

The genes are TRBV6-1 and TRBJ1-5, with unresolved D. V lost 1 base, J lost 2 bases, and 9 bases lay in between. The CDR3 extends over 15 amino acids. CDR1 and CDR2 from the germline V gene are MNHNS and SASEGT. The CDR3 region has the DNA TGTGCCAGCAGTGAAGGGTACGCGGGCAATCAGCCCCAGCATTTT. This gives the protein CASSEGYAGNQPQHF.

This clonotype has more than one count but fewer than ten. The chain uses TRBV5-1 and TRBJ2-5; TRBD2 is a possible D gene (5 bases). The germline V and J ends were trimmed by 4 bases and 1 base, with 17 bases remaining between them. CDR1 and CDR2 (germline): SGHRS, YFSETQ. This CDR3 region has 16 residues. The DNA of the CDR3 is TGCGCCAGCAGCCCGCGGGTTTCGGGTATCCAAGAGACCCAGTACTTC. Its translation: CASSPRVSGIQETQYF. Complete variable domain (other parts from reference TRBV5-1 and TRBJ2-5): KAGVTQTPRYLIKTRGQQVTLSCSPISGHRSVSWYQQTPGQGLQFLFEYFSETQRNKGNFPGRFSGRQFSNSRSEMNVSTLELGDSALYLCASSPRVSGIQETQYFGPGTRLLVL.

The chain recombines TRBV6-6 with TRBJ2-7; 10 nucleotides align to TRBD1. Trimming took 2 bases from V and 2 from J; bases not matched to a gene: 12. Germline V gene sequence: CDR1 MNHNY, CDR2 SVGAGI (reference sequence). CDR3 length: 18 residues. CDR3 amino acids: CASSYGGPGGTGAYEQYF. The CDR3 DNA follows: TGTGCCAGCAGTTACGGGGGACCCGGCGGGACAGGGGCCTACGAGCAGTACTTC.

The chain recombines TRBV12-3 or TRBV12-4 with TRBJ1-1; D is perhaps TRBD1 (6 bases). Trimming cost V 6 bases and J 1 base, with 18 bases left between them. The CDR3 loop spans 16 amino acids. CDR3 bases: TGTGCCAGCAGGCGCCGTGTGGGGGCGTCGAACACTGAAGCTTTCTTT. This codes for CASRRRVGASNTEAFF.

The chain has TRBV19 and TRBJ2-1; TRBD1 matches 9 bases. This CDR3 has 18 amino acids. V was clipped by 7 bases and J by 7 bases; unmatched bases: 20. Germline-derived CDR1 and CDR2 are LNHDA and SQIVND (reference sequence). Here the CDR3 reads CASKSPTGGRLANNEQFF. As DNA, the CDR3 is TGTGCCAGTAAATCCCCGACAGGGGGGCGGCTAGCGAATAATGAGCAGTTCTTC.

This clonotype occurred a few times. The chain is built from TRBV29-1 and TRBJ2-3; 14 bases align to TRBD2. The CDR3 extends over 16 amino acids. CDR1 is SQVTM, CDR2 ANQGSEA, per germline. V lost 6 bases to trimming and J lost 0 bases; unmatched junction nucleotides: 5. CDR3 DNA sequence: TGCAGCGTGGCCAGACTAGCGGGAGGGAGCACAGATACGCAGTATTTT. Residues: CSVARLAGGSTDTQYF.

This clonotype was seen only a few times. This chain uses TRBV7-2 with TRBJ2-7; possibly TRBD1 for D (5 bases). Germline V CDR1 and CDR2: SGHTA, FQGNSA. The CDR3 consists of 14 residues. Trimming took off 2 bases at V and 10 bases at J, with 18 bases between the two ends. CDR3 coding DNA: TGTGCCAGCAGCTTAATAGGGGCAGGTGGAAATCAGTACTTC. Translated: CASSLIGAGGNQYF.

Here the CDR3 reads CASSRAGVKDEQYF. The CDR3 coding sequence is TGTGCCAGCAGTCGGGCAGGGGTAAAAGACGAGCAGTACTTC. The chain uses TRBV9 and TRBJ2-7, with D perhaps TRBD1 (6 bases). The CDR3 runs to 14 residues. Germline V gene data show CDR1 as SGDLS and CDR2 as YYNGEE. V was shortened by 5 bases and J by 5 bases, with 17 bases between the two germline ends.

The chain recombines TRBV4-1 with TRBJ1-1; D call uncertain. The CDR3 extends over 14 amino acids. CDR1 and CDR2 from the germline V gene are MGHRA and YSYEKL. V lost 0 bases and J lost 0, with 5 bases in between. The CDR3 loop is CASSQEGLNTEAFF. As DNA, the CDR3 is TGCGCCAGCAGCCAAGAGGGTCTGAACACTGAAGCTTTCTTT.

The chain couples TRBV20-1 to TRBJ1-4; D gene ambiguous. V lost 2 bases and J lost 0, with 10 bases in between. This CDR3 has 15 residues. In germline, CDR1 is DFQATT, CDR2 SNEGSKA (reference sequence). The CDR3 nucleotides read TGCAGTGCTAGACAATACCCCGCAACTAATGAAAAACTGTTTTTT. This gives the protein CSARQYPATNEKLFF.

J is TRBJ1-2 and V is TRBV9, with a possible D match to TRBD1 (5 bases). V was clipped by 5 bases and J by 4 bases, with 15 bases between them. The CDR3 has 14 residues. Germline V gene sequence: CDR1 SGDLS, CDR2 YYNGEE. CDR3 region: CASRSGTAPYGYTF. CDR3 in DNA: TGTGCCAGCAGGTCCGGGACGGCCCCCTATGGCTACACCTTC.

There are a few counts of this clonotype. The chain employs TRBV28 and TRBJ2-3, with TRBD1 matching over 10 bases. The germline V gene has CDR1 MDHEN and CDR2 SYDVKM. J lost 1 base, V lost 5 bases, and 3 bases had no gene match. There are 15 residues in the CDR3. CDR3 in DNA: TGTGCCAGCAGTAGCGGGACAGGGGGCACAGATACGCAGTATTTT. Amino acid sequence: CASSSGTGGTDTQYF.

This clonotype was counted many times. J is TRBJ2-1 and V is TRBV21-1; the table names TRBD1, a call not compared with the DNA. TRBV21-1 is assigned pseudogene status. CDR3 length equals 15 residues. This CDR3 is CASSKTTGSYNEQFF. CDR3 DNA sequence: TGTGCCAGCAGCAAAACGACAGGTAGCTACAATGAGCAGTTCTTC.

This clonotype was detected only a few times. J is TRBJ1-3 and V is TRBV7-2; D is unclear. Germline V lookup: CDR1 SGHTA, CDR2 FQGNSA. Deletions cut 5 bases from V and 4 bases from J, with 15 bases between. The CDR3 runs to 15 residues. CDR3 protein: CASSPPPANGNTIYF. The CDR3 DNA reads TGTGCCAGCAGCCCCCCACCCGCCAACGGAAACACCATATATTTT. Complete variable domain (other parts from reference TRBV7-2 and TRBJ1-3): GAGVSQSPSNKVTEKGKDVELRCDPISGHTALYWYRQSLGQGLEFLIYFQGNSAPDKSGLPSDRFSAERTGGSVSTLTIQRTQQEDSAVYLCASSPPPANGNTIYFGEGSWLTVV.

Only a few counts were recorded for this clonotype. The V call is TRBV7-8, the J call TRBJ1-1, with a weak D call TRBD1 (6 bases). V lost 2 bases and J lost 0, with 7 bases in between. Germline CDR1 reads SGHVS; CDR2 reads FQNEAQ. CDR3 length: 14 amino acids. Here the CDR3 reads CASSLTGLNTEAFF. The CDR3 region has the DNA TGTGCCAGCAGCTTAACAGGGCTGAACACTGAAGCTTTCTTT.

This clonotype has a count of ten or more. The chain uses TRBV6-6 and TRBJ2-3; D not certain. V lost 7 bases to trimming and J lost 0 bases, with 8 bases between them. Germline CDR1 MNHNY, CDR2 SVGAGI (reference sequence). The CDR3 is made up of 13 amino acids. Here the CDR3 DNA reads TGTGCCAGCACGAAGGGAAGCACAGATACGCAGTATTTT. Translating it yields CASTKGSTDTQYF.

This clonotype was recorded many times. V gene TRBV28 combines with J gene TRBJ1-4; TRBD1 matches 9 bases. Germline V gives CDR1 MDHEN, CDR2 SYDVKM. CDR3 length equals 15 residues. V lost 5 bases and J lost 7; bases outside the gene matches: 8. In nucleotides, the CDR3 is TGTGCCAGCAGTCCTCCCGGGACAGGGCGTGAAAAACTGTTTTTT. It encodes CASSPPGTGREKLFF.

This chain uses TRBV28 with TRBJ2-1; 10 positions agree with TRBD2. After removal of 5 bases from V and 10 bases from J, the junction contained 8 bases not matched to a gene. From germline, CDR1 is MDHEN and CDR2 SYDVKM. The CDR3 consists of 14 residues. The CDR3 region is CASSPAGGPREQFF. In DNA form, the CDR3 reads TGTGCCAGCAGTCCAGCGGGAGGGCCACGAGAGCAGTTCTTC.

This clonotype turned up a few times. The V call is TRBV9, the J call TRBJ2-7; D is unclear. CDR3 length: 16 amino acids. Germline V lookup: CDR1 SGDLS, CDR2 YYNGEE. V lost 4 bases and J lost 2, with 19 bases in between. The CDR3 DNA is TGTGCCAGCAGCCCAAAGGATGGGCTAGTTGCCTACGAGCAGTACTTC. Its translation is CASSPKDGLVAYEQYF. The variable domain in full, completed from reference TRBV9 and TRBJ2-7, reads DSGVTQTPKHLITATGQRVTLRCSPRSGDLSVYWYQQSLDQGLQFLIQYYNGEERAKGNILERFSAQQFPDLHSELNLSSLELGDSALYFCASSPKDGLVAYEQYFGPGTRLTVT.

This clonotype appeared a few times. The gene calls are TRBV20-1 and TRBJ2-7; D not resolved. Germline V gives CDR1 DFQATT, CDR2 SNEGSKA (reference sequence). V lost 1 base, J lost 4 bases, and 11 bases lay in between. CDR3 length equals 13 residues. The CDR3 DNA reads as TGCAGTGCTAGAGTCACGGCTCTTTACGAGCAGTACTTC. It specifies CSARVTALYEQYF.

This clonotype has only a few counts. The chain combines TRBV5-1 with TRBJ1-2; 7 bases fit TRBD1. The V and J ends lost 4 bases and 4 bases, in that order; junction bases with no gene match: 7. Germline V lookup: CDR1 SGHRS, CDR2 YFSETQ. The CDR3 is made up of 14 amino acids. The DNA of the CDR3 is TGCGCCAGCAGCCGGGGGACAGTGGGCTATGGCTACACCTTC. It is translated as CASSRGTVGYGYTF.

J is TRBJ2-3 and V is TRBV12-3 or TRBV12-4; D remains unclear. This CDR3 contains 14 residues. The germline V and J ends were trimmed by 6 bases and 3 bases, with 13 bases remaining between them. CDR3 sequence (DNA): TGTGCCAGCAGGCGGCACTCCGGGACAGATACGCAGTATTTT. This codes for CASRRHSGTDTQYF.